This T cell receptor (beta chain) was identified during a study of T cell repertoires in cytomegalovirus infection. For the study at large: A matching HLA type, together with CMV infection, was signaled by public TCR beta signatures.

Study observations and caveats: The study found HLA-C-restricted CMV-specific TCR beta clonotypes dominating the ex vivo response. Cumulative frequency (of public TCR beta family members) identified carriers of CMV plus the relevant HLA.

TCRdb re-called the reads through MiXCR, storing one row per CDR3 protein. This sample has some 130,000 distinct CDR3 sequences, with more than 7% found just once. In the case of this clonotype: What it recognizes is unknown.

This CDR3 contains 15 residues. CDR1 DFQATT and CDR2 SNEGSKA come from the germline V gene (reference sequence). V was cut by 0 bases and J by 9 bases, with 15 bases left in between. The chain is built from TRBV20-1 and TRBJ1-6, with TRBD1 as a possible D gene (6 bases). The TCR comes from a human donor in good health (CMV status not recorded). Some clones in this sample may be carry-over from other donors' samples. The sequencing input was PBMCs. The DNA of the CDR3 is TGCAGTGCTAGAGATTACGGGGGCTGGGGTTCACCCCTCCACTTT. It yields the protein CSARDYGGWGSPLHF.